This TCR beta chain is from a study of relationships among human T cell subsets. Study-wide points: Clones with over 100 reads held over 60% of CD8+ cytotoxic sequences. Th1, Th2 and regulatory subsets overlapped substantially in CDR3 sequences.

Semiquantitative ARM-PCR amplified T cell receptor alpha and beta CDR3 regions from mRNA. Tagged nested gene-specific primers were used first, then communal superprimers amplified exponentially. In TCRdb, the multiplex PCR reads were re-called with MiXCR into one record per CDR3 protein. Among fewer than 15,000 distinct CDR3 sequences listed, approximately 60% were seen once. Anti-CD25 beads selected CD4+CD25+ regulatory T cells from positively selected CD4+ cells. V was shortened by 10 bases and J by 5 bases, with 17 bases between the two germline ends. The CDR3 consists of 13 residues. The germline V gene encodes CDR1 MDHEN and CDR2 SYDVKM. In this sample, this clonotype turned up a few times. The antigen is undetermined.

Sequenced material: Tregs sorted from blood. This receptor was identified in a man aged 40-55 years in good health. The rearrangement joins TRBV28 to TRBJ1-2; D call uncertain. CDR3 nucleotide sequence: TGTGCCACCGCTACGGGTTACGCTTATGGCTACACCTTC. Its translation: CATATGYAYGYTF.